This T cell receptor (beta chain) was identified during a study of graft-versus-host responses after intestinal transplantation (TCRdb year 2021). Turning to the overall study: The transplants that recipients received were multivisceral, liver-intestinal, or isolated intestinal. Every recipient was given anti-thymocyte globulin induction, followed by roughly 3 years of maintenance tacrolimus and steroids. After intestinal transplantation, graft-versus-host and host-versus-graft alloreactive T cell clones were followed in the graft, circulation and bone marrow using bulk TCR-beta CDR3 sequencing. Alloreactive clones were identified by sequencing pre-transplant mixed lymphocyte reaction products and comparing these products with unstimulated pre-transplant donor and recipient T cells. A cohort of more than 20 intestinal transplant recipients, including one retransplant, was enrolled, and a few patients lacking pretransplant specimens were excluded. Donor T cell macrochimerism was defined as a peak of at least 4% donor T cells among recipient peripheral blood mononuclear cells. Instead of going to the commercial service, samples from a few later patients were sequenced in-house on an Illumina MiSeq and processed with MiXCR.

Receptor libraries were prepared by the immunoSEQ multiplex PCR assay. In most patients, genomic DNA was isolated using the Qiagen DNeasy Blood and Tissue Kit and sent frozen to Adaptive Biotechnologies for TCR sequencing. Adaptive Biotechnologies carried out high-throughput TCR-beta CDR3 sequencing of genomic DNA for most patients. The authors' pipeline ran thus. TCR sequencing data were retrieved from Adaptive's ImmunoSEQ software for 15 to 20 patients, whereas a few other patients were processed with MiXCR and VDJtools. CD4 versus CD8 sorting errors were corrected by removing sequences found in both subsets at a frequency ratio below 5:1. CDR3 nucleotide sequences shared between donor and recipient were removed because the origin of such sequences could not be assigned. To be classed as alloreactive, a clone needed at least 2-fold expansion over unstimulated cells and a minimum CFSE-low frequency of 0.002% (template counts) or 0.001% (read counts). A clone was considered mappable if detected in the sequenced pre-transplant spleen, lymph node, or MLR CFSE-low populations of the donor or recipient. The cumulative frequency of alloreactive clones was calculated as a percentage of all sequences, weighted by copy number. The table was pulled from immuneACCESS by TCRdb, which kept in-frame rearrangements only. Such tables lose some clones; where checked, under half of the loss comes from unresolved V genes, and the rest has no known cause. Clone size and the V and J calls come from that table; the DNA yielded D and trimming. This sample holds over 75,000 clones; 85% to 95% were observed only once. The ten largest clonotypes hold less than 0.08% of the sample.

This specimen's time point label, per the study, means: cells obtained before transplantation from donor or recipient. CD3+CD4+ and CD3+CD8+ populations were FACS-sorted from unstimulated pre-transplant donor and recipient cells taken from spleen or lymph nodes. On this clone: Its recognized antigen is unknown. No base quality values were provided; no much bigger clone lies one nucleotide off.

Here is what the overall study found, with its caveats: GvH clones were detected in recipient bone marrow, and some of these GvH clones were observed earlier in ileal mucosa or blood, consistent with an intestinal mucosal origin. Early after transplant, peak levels of circulating GvH clones were found to be associated with declines in HvG clones. High GvH to HvG T cell clonal ratios were observed in the allografts of patients with donor T cell macrochimerism. The conclusions were limited by the relatively low number and heterogeneity of the intestinal transplant patients.

CDR3 length: 16 amino acids, cysteine to phenylalanine. The kept DNA is CDR3 alone, 48 bases in frame from the first base. Compared with germline, V lacks 2 bases and J lacks 2 bases; bases without a gene match: 4. CDR1 is given as SNHLY and CDR2 as FYNNEI, both from the germline V gene. This TCR was sampled from a human donor who was the organ donor for an intestinal transplant. Sequencing used unstimulated CD8+ T cells sorted from spleen or lymph node cells, obtained before transplant. The receptor chain draws on TRBV2 and TRBJ2-3; 10 middle bases align to TRBD1. The CDR3 protein is CASSEWDRGYTDTQYF. The nucleotide sequence is TGTGCCAGCAGTGAATGGGACAGGGGTTACACAGATACGCAGTATTTT.